This is a list of T cell receptor beta chains from one sample in a study of shared clonotypes between healthy human individuals. Sequencing was performed with immunoSEQ multiplex PCR; in TCRdb, only in-frame clones are kept and a portion is missing. Among about 1.5 million clones, 96% were seen once, and the ten largest hold over 1%. The material sequenced was naive CD4+ T cells sorted from blood. These receptors were taken from a man aged 25-45 years in good health. The CDR3 runs from the conserved cysteine through the conserved F or W. D genes are given only for firm matches. A row's size may be missing; if present it is once, few, many or a size class.

cdr3_nt cdr3_aa clone_size cdr3_length j_call d_call v_call
TGTGCCATCAGCGGCACCAACTATGGCTACACCTTC CAISGTNYGYTF NA 12 TRBJ1-2 NA TRBV10-3
TGTGCCAGCAGCTTAGCGCAAAACTCCTATCCGAGCTCCTACAATGAGCAGTTCTTC CASSLAQNSYPSSYNEQFF NA 19 TRBJ2-1 NA TRBV7-6
TGTGCCAGCAGTCGGGCCGGGACATTAAATCAGCCCCAGCATTTT CASSRAGTLNQPQHF NA 15 TRBJ1-5 NA TRBV6-5
TGTGCCAGCAGGGGGGGACAGCCTAACACTGAAGCTTTCTTT CASRGGQPNTEAFF NA 14 TRBJ1-1 TRBD1 TRBV5-4
TGTGCCACCAGCAGAACGAAGACAGCTAACATTCAGTACTTC CATSRTKTANIQYF once 14 TRBJ2-4 NA TRBV15
TGTGCCAGCAGTTTAACCGGGAGTAGGTACGAGCAGTACTTC CASSLTGSRYEQYF once 14 TRBJ2-7 NA TRBV28
TGTGCCAGCACGTTCAGGTTTGGGACTCACAATGAGCAGTTCTTC CASTFRFGTHNEQFF NA 15 TRBJ2-1 NA TRBV28
TGTGCCAGCAGCGGGACAGCAGGACAGCCCCAGCATTTT CASSGTAGQPQHF NA 13 TRBJ1-5 TRBD1 TRBV5-6
TGCAGCGTTGGGGCTACTAGCACAGATACGCAGTATTTT CSVGATSTDTQYF NA 13 TRBJ2-3 NA TRBV29-1
TGTGCCAGCAGCTTCCATTTAGGTCCCTACGAGCAGTACTTC CASSFHLGPYEQYF NA 14 TRBJ2-7 NA TRBV7-2
TGTGCCAGCAGTTACTCGTGGGGGAACACTGAAGCTTTCTTT CASSYSWGNTEAFF NA 14 TRBJ1-1 NA TRBV6-5
TGTGCCAGCAGCCACTTCACAGAGTCTGGAAACACCATATATTTT CASSHFTESGNTIYF NA 15 TRBJ1-3 NA TRBV7-9
TGTGCCAGCAGTTTATTGGCAGGGTTGGGGTACGAGCAGTACTTC CASSLLAGLGYEQYF NA 15 TRBJ2-7 NA TRBV27
TGTGCCAGCAGCTCCGCGGCCACTCCGGGGGAAAAACTGTTTTTT CASSSAATPGEKLFF once 15 TRBJ1-4 NA TRBV7-9
TGCGCCAGCCTGACCAAACGGAGGACAGGGGTTGGCGGGGAGCTGTTTTTT CASLTKRRTGVGGELFF NA 17 TRBJ2-2 TRBD1 TRBV10-2
TGCGCCAGCAGCCCGGGGACAGGACTCACAGATACGCAGTATTTT CASSPGTGLTDTQYF NA 15 TRBJ2-3 TRBD1 TRBV4-1
TGTGCCAGCAGCCATACTAGCGGGAGCTACAATGAGCAGTTCTTC CASSHTSGSYNEQFF NA 15 TRBJ2-1 TRBD2 TRBV7-8
TGTGCCAGCAGCTTGGGGACTAGCTCGACCTACGAGCAGTACTTC CASSLGTSSTYEQYF NA 15 TRBJ2-7 TRBD2 TRBV5-4
TGTGCCAGCTCACCACTGAATTCTGGGAAGGGACGTAGGGAAATGGTCCTGTTTTTT CASSPLNSGKGRREMVLFF NA 19 TRBJ1-4 NA TRBV18
TGTGCCAGCAGCCGCCTCGGGGCGGGGACCTCCTACAATGAGCAGTTCTTC CASSRLGAGTSYNEQFF NA 17 TRBJ2-1 NA TRBV14
TGCGCCAGCATCGTAAAGGGACAGGGTAGCTCCTACGAGCAGTACTTC CASIVKGQGSSYEQYF NA 16 TRBJ2-7 TRBD1 TRBV5-1
TGTGCCAGCAGTTTGGAGGGACATCGTCGGCCCCAGCATTTT CASSLEGHRRPQHF NA 14 TRBJ1-5 NA TRBV28
TGTGCCAGCAGTGACTCCGCGACTAGCGGGAGTGGGACTGGGGCCAACGTCCTGACTTTC CASSDSATSGSGTGANVLTF NA 20 TRBJ2-6 TRBD2 TRBV6-4
TGTGCCTGGAGTTCTACAGGCAACTATGGCTACACCTTC CAWSSTGNYGYTF NA 13 TRBJ1-2 NA TRBV30
TGTGCCAGCAGTGGAGCGGGAGGGCCCGGCACAGATACGCAGTATTTT CASSGAGGPGTDTQYF NA 16 TRBJ2-3 TRBD2 TRBV2
TGCGCCAGCAGCTTGGTCCCGGGGGACTCTGGGGCCAACGTCCTGACTTTC CASSLVPGDSGANVLTF NA 17 TRBJ2-6 NA TRBV5-1
TGTGCCAGCAGCTTAGGGGGATGGGACAGTTCGGGAGATACGCAGTATTTT CASSLGGWDSSGDTQYF NA 17 TRBJ2-3 TRBD1 TRBV13
TGTGCCAGCAGTCGTCAGGGAGTTGCCTACGAGCAGTACTTC CASSRQGVAYEQYF NA 14 TRBJ2-7 NA TRBV2
TGTGCCAGCAGTTACGCGGGAGTCGGGACTGAAGCTTTCTTT CASSYAGVGTEAFF NA 14 TRBJ1-1 NA TRBV6-5
TGTGCCACCAGCAAACCTCTTAGCGGATACACAGATACGCAGTATTTT CATSKPLSGYTDTQYF NA 16 TRBJ2-3 NA TRBV15
TGTGCCAGCAGCTTGTCGGGGGCGCGTAATGAGCAGTTCTTC CASSLSGARNEQFF NA 14 TRBJ2-1 NA TRBV5-4
TGTGCCAGCTCACCAATGGTGGCCACTGAAGCTTTCTTT CASSPMVATEAFF NA 13 TRBJ1-1 NA TRBV18
TGTGCCAGCAGCCGACGGGACAGCTATGGCTACACCTTC CASSRRDSYGYTF few 13 TRBJ1-2 TRBD1 TRBV7-8
TGTGCCAGCAGTTACTTTGGGCATGAGCAGTTCTTC CASSYFGHEQFF once 12 TRBJ2-1 NA TRBV2
TGTGCCAGCAGGGGATCCGACAGGGCCCACTACGAGCAGTACTTC CASRGSDRAHYEQYF NA 15 TRBJ2-7 TRBD1 TRBV28
TGTGCCAGCAGTCTTGAGGGACAGGGGCGCTACGAGCAGTACTTC CASSLEGQGRYEQYF NA 15 TRBJ2-7 TRBD1 TRBV28
TGTGCCAGCAGTGAAATTGCGACTAATGAAAAACTGTTTTTT CASSEIATNEKLFF once 14 TRBJ1-4 NA TRBV6-1
TGTGCCAGCAGCGTGGGGGACTCCAGCTCCTACAATGAGCAGTTCTTC CASSVGDSSSYNEQFF once 16 TRBJ2-1 NA TRBV9
TGCAGCGTTGAAGGGAGTCGGGAGGGCACAGATACGCAGTATTTT CSVEGSREGTDTQYF NA 15 TRBJ2-3 TRBD2 TRBV29-1
TGTGCCAGCAGCCTCCACATGGGGGGGGGTCAGCCCCAGCATTTT CASSLHMGGGQPQHF NA 15 TRBJ1-5 NA TRBV7-8
TGTGCCAGCAGCCAAACTAGCGGGAGTGGCAATGAGCAGTTCTTC CASSQTSGSGNEQFF NA 15 TRBJ2-1 TRBD2 TRBV6-1
TGTGCCAGCAGCTGGACCGGGACCGCAGGAGATGGCTACACCTTC CASSWTGTAGDGYTF NA 15 TRBJ1-2 NA TRBV5-4